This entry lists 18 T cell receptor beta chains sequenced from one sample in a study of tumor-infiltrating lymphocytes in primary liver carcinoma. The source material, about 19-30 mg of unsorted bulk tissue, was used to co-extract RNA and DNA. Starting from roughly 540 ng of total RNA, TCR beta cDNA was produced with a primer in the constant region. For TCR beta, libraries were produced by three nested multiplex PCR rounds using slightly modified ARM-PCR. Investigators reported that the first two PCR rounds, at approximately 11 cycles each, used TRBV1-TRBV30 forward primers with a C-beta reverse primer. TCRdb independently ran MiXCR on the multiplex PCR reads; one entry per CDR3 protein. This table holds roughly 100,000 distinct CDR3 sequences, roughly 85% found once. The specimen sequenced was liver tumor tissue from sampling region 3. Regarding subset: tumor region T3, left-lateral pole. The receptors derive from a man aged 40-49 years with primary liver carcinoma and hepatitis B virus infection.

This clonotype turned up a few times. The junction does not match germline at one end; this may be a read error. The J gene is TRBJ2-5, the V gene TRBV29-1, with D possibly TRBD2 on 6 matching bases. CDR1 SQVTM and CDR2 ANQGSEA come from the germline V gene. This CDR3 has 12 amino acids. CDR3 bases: TGCAGCGTTTGGGGGGAGCAAGAGACTCAGCACTTC. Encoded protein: CSVWGEQETQHF.

The chain's CDR3 is CASGRVLETQYF. In DNA, the CDR3 is TGTGCCAGCGGTAGGGTGCTAGAGACCCAGTACTTC. This chain uses TRBV7-9 with TRBJ2-5; D remains ambiguous. Between the trimmed V and J ends, which lost 8 bases and 4 bases, there was a span of 11 bases. CDR1 is SEHNR, CDR2 FQNEAQ, per germline (reference sequence). This CDR3 has 12 amino acids.

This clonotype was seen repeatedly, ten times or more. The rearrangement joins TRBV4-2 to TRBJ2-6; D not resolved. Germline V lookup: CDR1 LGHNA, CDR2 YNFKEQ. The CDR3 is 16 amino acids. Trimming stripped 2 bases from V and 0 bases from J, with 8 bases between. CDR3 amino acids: CASSQKRDSGANVLTF. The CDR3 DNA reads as TGTGCCAGCAGCCAAAAAAGGGACTCTGGGGCCAACGTCCTGACTTTC.

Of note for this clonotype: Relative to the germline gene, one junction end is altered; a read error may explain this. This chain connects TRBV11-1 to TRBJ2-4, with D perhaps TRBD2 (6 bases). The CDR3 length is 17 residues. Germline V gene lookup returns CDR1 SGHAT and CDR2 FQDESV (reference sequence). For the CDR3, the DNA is TGTGCCAGCAGCTTTCCCGGGACTGGTGGGACCGAAAGCATTCAGTATTTC. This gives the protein CASSFPGTGGTESIQYF.

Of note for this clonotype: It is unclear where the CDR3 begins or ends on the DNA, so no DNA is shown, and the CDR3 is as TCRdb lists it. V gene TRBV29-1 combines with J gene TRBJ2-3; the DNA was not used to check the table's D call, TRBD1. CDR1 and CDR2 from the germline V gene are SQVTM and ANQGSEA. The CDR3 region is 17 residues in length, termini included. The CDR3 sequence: CSVVGPGTGFDRDTHYF.

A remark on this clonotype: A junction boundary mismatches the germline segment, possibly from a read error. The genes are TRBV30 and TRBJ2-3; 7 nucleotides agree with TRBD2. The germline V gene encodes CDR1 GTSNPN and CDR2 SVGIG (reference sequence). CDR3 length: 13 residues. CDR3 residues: CAREGPGRDTKYF. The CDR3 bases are TGTGCCCGAGAGGGGCCAGGGAGGGATACGAAGTATTTT.

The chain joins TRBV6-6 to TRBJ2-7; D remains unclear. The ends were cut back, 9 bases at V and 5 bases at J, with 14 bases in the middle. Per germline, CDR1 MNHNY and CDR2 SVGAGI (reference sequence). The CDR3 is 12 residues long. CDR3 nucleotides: TGTGCCAGTAGTCATACCCTAGACGAGCAGTACTTC. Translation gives CASSHTLDEQYF.

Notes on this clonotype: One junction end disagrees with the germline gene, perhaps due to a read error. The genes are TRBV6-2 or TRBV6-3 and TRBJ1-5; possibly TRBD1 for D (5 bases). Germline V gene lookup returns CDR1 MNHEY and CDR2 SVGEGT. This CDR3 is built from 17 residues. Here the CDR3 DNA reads TGTACCAGCAGCACACCGGCCGCGGGGACCAGCAATCAGCCCCAGCATTTT. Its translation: CTSSTPAAGTSNQPQHF.

The chain's CDR3 is CASSLGLGLSYEKYF. As DNA, the CDR3 is TGTGCCAGCAGCTTAGGACTAGGACTGTCCTACGAGAAATACTTC. V gene TRBV11-2 combines with J gene TRBJ2-7; D may be TRBD2 (6 bases). Per germline, CDR1 SGHAT and CDR2 FQNNGV. The CDR3 totals 15 residues. V shed 1 base and J shed 13 bases, with 23 bases lying between them.

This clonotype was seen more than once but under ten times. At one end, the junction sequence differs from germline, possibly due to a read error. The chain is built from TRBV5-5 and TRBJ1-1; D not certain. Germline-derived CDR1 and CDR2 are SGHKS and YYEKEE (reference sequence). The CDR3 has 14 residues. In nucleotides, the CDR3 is TGTGCTAGCAGCGCTAGATCCATGAAGACTGAAGCCTTCTTT. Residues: CASSARSMKTEAFF.

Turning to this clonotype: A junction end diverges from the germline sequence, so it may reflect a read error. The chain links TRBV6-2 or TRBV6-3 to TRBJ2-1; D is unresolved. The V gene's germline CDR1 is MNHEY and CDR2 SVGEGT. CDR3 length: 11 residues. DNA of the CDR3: TGTGTCAGCAGCTACCACAACGAGCAGTTCTTC. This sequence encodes CVSSYHNEQFF.

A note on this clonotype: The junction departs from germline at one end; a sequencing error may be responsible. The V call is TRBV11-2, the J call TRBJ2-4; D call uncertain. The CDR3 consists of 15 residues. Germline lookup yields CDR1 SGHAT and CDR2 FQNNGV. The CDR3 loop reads CAGTTSAIAKNIHYF. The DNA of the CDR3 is TGTGCCGGCACCACTTCGGCAATAGCCAAAAACATTCATTACTTC. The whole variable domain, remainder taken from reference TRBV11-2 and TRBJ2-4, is EAGVAQSPRYKIIEKRQSVAFWCNPISGHATLYWYQQILGQGPKLLIQFQNNGVVDDSQLPKDRFSAERLKGVDSTLKIQPAKLEDSAVYLCAGTTSAIAKNIHYFGAGTRLSVL.

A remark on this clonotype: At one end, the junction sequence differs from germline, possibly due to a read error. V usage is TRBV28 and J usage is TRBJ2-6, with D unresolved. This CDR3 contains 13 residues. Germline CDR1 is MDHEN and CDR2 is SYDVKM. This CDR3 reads CATYFSRANFLTF. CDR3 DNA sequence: TGTGCCACCTATTTCTCTAGGGCCAACTTCCTGACTTTC.

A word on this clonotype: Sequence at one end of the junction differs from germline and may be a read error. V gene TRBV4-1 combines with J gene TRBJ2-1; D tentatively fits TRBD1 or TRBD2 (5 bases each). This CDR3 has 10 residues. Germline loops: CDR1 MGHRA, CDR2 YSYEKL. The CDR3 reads CASSPGQQFF. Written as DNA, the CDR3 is TGCGCAAGCAGCCCGGGACAGCAGTTCTTC.

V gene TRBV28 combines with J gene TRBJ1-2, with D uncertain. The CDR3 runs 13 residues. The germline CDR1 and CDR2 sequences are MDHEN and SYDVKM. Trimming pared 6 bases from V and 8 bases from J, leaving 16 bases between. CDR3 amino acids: CASSDTSTRGYTF. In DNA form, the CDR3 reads TGTGCCAGCAGCGACACATCTACTCGAGGCTACACCTTC.

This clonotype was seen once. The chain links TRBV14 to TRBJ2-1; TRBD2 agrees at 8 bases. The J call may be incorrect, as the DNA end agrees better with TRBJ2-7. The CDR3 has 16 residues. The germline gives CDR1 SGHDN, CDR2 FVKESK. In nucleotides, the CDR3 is TGTGCCAGTAGTGACGTAGCGGGATGGGTAAACAATGAGCAGTACTTC. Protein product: CASSDVAGWVNNEQYF.

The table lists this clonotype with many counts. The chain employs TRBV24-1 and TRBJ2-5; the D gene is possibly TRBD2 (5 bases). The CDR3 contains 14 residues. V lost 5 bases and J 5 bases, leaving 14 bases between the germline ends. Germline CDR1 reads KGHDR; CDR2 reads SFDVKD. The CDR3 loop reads CATSGRDPWETQYF. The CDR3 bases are TGTGCCACCAGTGGCCGGGATCCGTGGGAGACCCAGTACTTC.

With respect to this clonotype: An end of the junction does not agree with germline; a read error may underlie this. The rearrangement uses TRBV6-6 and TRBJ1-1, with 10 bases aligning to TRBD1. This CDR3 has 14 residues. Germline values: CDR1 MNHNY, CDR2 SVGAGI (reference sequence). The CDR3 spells CANSGTGVGTEAFF. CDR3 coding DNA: TGTGCCAACAGTGGGACAGGGGTAGGGACTGAAGCATTCTTT.